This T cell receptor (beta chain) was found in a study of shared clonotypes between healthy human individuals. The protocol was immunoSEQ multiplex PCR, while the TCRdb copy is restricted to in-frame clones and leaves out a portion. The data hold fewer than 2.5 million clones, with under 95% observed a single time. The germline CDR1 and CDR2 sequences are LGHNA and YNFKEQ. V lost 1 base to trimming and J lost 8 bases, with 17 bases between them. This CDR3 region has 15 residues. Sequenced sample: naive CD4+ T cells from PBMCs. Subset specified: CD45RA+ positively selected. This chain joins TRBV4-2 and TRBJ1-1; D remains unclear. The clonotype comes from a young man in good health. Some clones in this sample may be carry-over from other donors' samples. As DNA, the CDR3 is TGTGCCAGCAGCCAAGGAAGAGGTTTAGAGGTCGAAGCTTTCTTT. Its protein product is CASSQGRGLEVEAFF.